This passage covers 8 T cell receptor beta chains from one sample sequenced in a study of STAT3 mutations in large granular lymphocyte leukemia. TCRdb keeps only in-frame clones here, not all; method: immunoSEQ multiplex PCR. The sample includes about 12,000 clones, roughly 76% seen only once; the top ten take less than 50%. The antigens these receptors bind are not known. The study's findings and limits: In T-cell large granular lymphocyte leukemia, about half of patients showed multiple immunodominant subclonotypes.

Material: peripheral blood mononuclear cells. These receptors all come from a man aged 55 to 69 with T-cell large granular lymphocyte leukemia. Some clones in this sample may be carry-over from other donors' samples.

The chain carries TRBV29-1 and TRBJ2-5; D perhaps matches TRBD1 (6 bases). CDR3 length equals 14 residues. Germline CDR1 and CDR2: SQVTM and ANQGSEA. The V and J ends lost 2 bases and 2 bases respectively, with 12 bases between them. As DNA, the CDR3 is TGCAGCGTTGAAAAGCAGGGGCGACAAGAGACCCAGTACTTC. Translated, it gives CSVEKQGRQETQYF. Supplemented by reference TRBV29-1 and TRBJ2-5, the full variable domain reads SAVISQKPSRDICQRGTSLTIQCQVDSQVTMMFWYRQQPGQSLTLIATANQGSEATYESGFVIDKFPISRPNLTFSTLTVSNMSPEDSSIYLCSVEKQGRQETQYFGPGTRLLVL.

This chain connects TRBV5-4 to TRBJ2-5; either TRBD1 or TRBD2 may fit D (6 bases each). This CDR3 spans 17 amino acids. Germline assignment: CDR1 SGHNT and CDR2 YYREEE (reference sequence). Deletions cut 1 base from V and 1 base from J, with 17 bases between. The CDR3 loop is CASSLNGGQPAQETQYF. The CDR3 bases are TGTGCCAGCAGCTTGAATGGGGGGCAGCCAGCCCAAGAGACCCAGTACTTC.

This chain connects TRBV5-5 to TRBJ2-7, with D hard to call. V shed 0 bases and J shed 6 bases, with 4 bases lying between them. Germline V lookup: CDR1 SGHKS, CDR2 YYEKEE (reference sequence). The CDR3 totals 11 residues. Here the CDR3 DNA reads TGTGCCAGCAGCTTGGCTCCCGAGCAGTACTTC. Residues: CASSLAPEQYF.

The genes are TRBV18 and TRBJ1-2; TRBD1 is a possible D gene (6 bases). The V end lost 1 base, the J end lost 6 bases, and 15 bases lay between the germline ends. Per germline, CDR1 KGHSH and CDR2 LQKENI. The CDR3 runs to 15 residues. CDR3 DNA sequence: TGTGCCAGCTCACCACGGGAGGACAGAATCCATGGCTACACCTTC. Its protein product is CASSPREDRIHGYTF.

The rearrangement joins TRBV4-2 to TRBJ1-2; D is ambiguous. The CDR3 totals 12 residues. Trimming took off 0 bases at V and 7 bases at J, with 6 bases between the two ends. CDR1 is LGHNA and CDR2 is YNFKEQ in the germline V gene. The CDR3 DNA reads as TGTGCCAGCAGCCAAGATCACAGTGGCTACACCTTC. Protein product: CASSQDHSGYTF.

The chain links TRBV5-1 to TRBJ2-7; 12 positions match TRBD2. This CDR3 region has 19 residues. Germline V gene sequence: CDR1 SGHRS, CDR2 YFSETQ. The J segment lost 0 bases and the V segment lost 3 bases, leaving 13 bases of the junction unmatched. The CDR3 loop is CASSSTPGLAGGPSYEQYF. CDR3 nucleotides: TGCGCCAGCAGCTCCACCCCGGGACTAGCGGGTGGCCCCTCCTACGAGCAGTACTTC.

V is TRBV6-5 and J is TRBJ2-5; TRBD1 agrees at 11 bases. The CDR3 extends over 15 amino acids. The V gene end was trimmed by 5 bases and the J gene end by 4 bases; junction bases not matched to a gene: 6. Germline CDR1 and CDR2: MNHEY and SVGAGI. In nucleotides, the CDR3 is TGTGCCAGCAGTGCACCGGGACAGGGGGGAGAGACCCAGTACTTC. The encoded protein is CASSAPGQGGETQYF.

The chain couples TRBV28 to TRBJ1-5, with 7 bases matching TRBD1. This CDR3 comprises 16 residues. V was clipped by 3 bases and J by 4 bases; unmatched bases: 9. Germline values: CDR1 MDHEN, CDR2 SYDVKM. The CDR3 region has the DNA TGTGCCAGCAGTTTGGATATAACAGGGGTAAATCAGCCCCAGCATTTT. Translated, it gives CASSLDITGVNQPQHF.